This note documents a single TCR beta chain sequence. In the original processing: Nucleated cell number was recorded as an estimate derived from reference gene primer amplification. Assay: immunoSEQ multiplex PCR; the TCRdb copy retains only in-frame clones and omits some. V, J and clone size derive from that table, while D and trimming were established from the DNA sequence. The sample has about 390,000 clones; more than 75% are singletons. The sample is drawn from a study of blood T cell repertoires in COVID-19. CDR1 is MDHEN, CDR2 SYDVKM, per germline. The CDR3 loop spans 14 amino acids. Trimming pared 7 bases from V and 6 bases from J, leaving 18 bases between.

V and J are TRBV28 and TRBJ1-1; tentative D call: TRBD1 (5 bases). The sequence was collected from a woman aged 55-70 years with COVID-19, enrolled during active disease. The sample consisted of peripheral blood. Written as DNA, the CDR3 is TGTGCCAGCACTTTGACCAGGGTCTGGGCTGAAGCTTTCTTT. Encoded protein: CASTLTRVWAEAFF.